This T cell receptor (beta chain) was sequenced in a study of blood T cell repertoires in COVID-19. V shed 4 bases and J shed 0 bases, with 8 bases lying between them. Germline V gene data show CDR1 as SGHTA and CDR2 as FQGNSA. The CDR3 loop spans 14 amino acids. TCRdb's table, derived via immunoSEQ multiplex PCR, lists solely in-frame clones and lacks some. This sample has tens of thousands of clones, with more than 70% found just once. Sequencing was performed on peripheral blood. The chain is built from TRBV7-2 and TRBJ2-3; tentative D call: TRBD2 (6 bases). The clonotype comes from a human donor in a cohort sampled during active COVID-19. The CDR3, as DNA: TGTGCCAGCAGCTCTAGCGTAAGCACAGATACGCAGTATTTT. Protein product: CASSSSVSTDTQYF.